Listed here is a single T cell receptor beta chain. Its antigen remains unknown. The entry originates in a study of T-cell memory formation after mild COVID-19. Across the study: TCR clusters largely stayed donor specific. Study findings and constraints: Some responding clones appeared in pre-infection memory, suggesting cross-reactive memory joined. Of the contracting clones, CD4+ ones lay mainly in CM and EM, and CD8+ ones in EMRA.

Using constant-segment primers, 5'RACE produced TCR alpha and TCR beta cDNA libraries carrying sample barcodes and UMIs. TCRdb independently ran MiXCR on the 5' RACE reads; one entry per CDR3 protein. Of under 450,000 distinct CDR3 sequences listed, roughly 19% were seen once; the top ten hold over 20%. The TCR originated in a man in his late teens or twenties who had mild COVID-19 (a few samples of this study predate the infection). Cell type and time point are not known. The sample consisted of PBMCs or a T cell subset sorted from them (not recorded which).

In nucleotides, the CDR3 is TGTGCCAGCAGCCCCGGACTAGCGGGGACGTATGAGCAGTTCTTC. Translating it yields CASSPGLAGTYEQFF. The V call is TRBV6-6, the J call TRBJ2-1; 12 bases map to TRBD2. This CDR3 comprises 15 residues. Germline CDR1 and CDR2: MNHNY and SVGAGI (reference sequence). Trimming removed 6 bases from V and 8 bases from J; junction bases left unmatched: 8.